The 11 T cell receptor beta chains below all came from one sample that was sequenced in a study of T cell responses to AZD1222 COVID-19 vaccine. Using immunoSEQ multiplex PCR, the repertoire was profiled, and TCRdb retains in-frame clones only, with some absent. Of 85,000 to 130,000 clones in the sample, 93% were seen once. The sequenced sample was peripheral blood, obtained on day 0 of AZD1222 vaccination. These receptors were taken from an adult in good health.

J is TRBJ2-7 and V is TRBV7-8; D is unclear. Germline CDR1 reads SGHVS; CDR2 reads FQNEAQ. The ends were cut back, 5 bases at V and 3 bases at J, with 11 bases in the middle. This CDR3 region has 13 residues. This CDR3 reads CASSPGPLYEQYF. DNA for the CDR3: TGTGCCAGCAGCCCCGGGCCCCTCTACGAGCAGTACTTC.

The rearrangement uses TRBV3-1 (or the pseudogene TRBV3-2) and TRBJ1-1; no clear D. There are 14 residues in the CDR3. V shed 0 bases and J shed 1 base, with 6 bases lying between them. CDR1 and CDR2 (germline): LGHDT, YNNKEL (reference sequence). The CDR3: CASSQESGNTEAFF. CDR3 nucleotide sequence: TGTGCCAGCAGCCAAGAGTCGGGGAACACTGAAGCTTTCTTT.

The J gene is TRBJ1-2, the V gene TRBV19, with D perhaps TRBD1 (6 bases). CDR3 length equals 15 residues. Germline values: CDR1 LNHDA, CDR2 SQIVND (reference sequence). Trimming removed 0 bases from V and 7 bases from J, with 15 bases in between. Here the CDR3 reads CASSIDLRGGAGYTF. The CDR3 DNA is TGTGCCAGTAGTATAGATCTTAGAGGGGGTGCTGGCTACACCTTC.

V gene TRBV7-3 combines with J gene TRBJ2-3; a possible D gene is TRBD1 (5 bases). Trimming left V 3 bases short and J 1 base short, with 5 bases between. The CDR3 totals 13 residues. Germline CDR1 is SGHTA and CDR2 is FQGTGA. DNA of the CDR3: TGTGCCAGCAGCTTCAGGGGCACAGATACGCAGTATTTT. Amino acids: CASSFRGTDTQYF.

This sequence joins TRBV7-2 and TRBJ2-1; TRBD2 aligns across 9 bases. The trim removed 5 bases at V and 3 bases at J, leaving 5 bases unmatched. In germline, CDR1 is SGHTA, CDR2 FQGNSA. The CDR3 runs 15 residues. CDR3 nucleotides: TGTGCCAGCAGCGCTAGCGGGATTAGCTACAATGAGCAGTTCTTC. Translated: CASSASGISYNEQFF.

The rearrangement links TRBV4-2 to TRBJ2-2; 11 bases line up with TRBD2. The germline CDR1 and CDR2 sequences are LGHNA and YNFKEQ. The CDR3 totals 18 residues. V lost 0 bases and J lost 6; bases outside the gene matches: 9. The CDR3 here is CASSQEPGLAGGSGELFF. CDR3 in DNA: TGTGCCAGCAGCCAAGAACCCGGACTAGCGGGTGGATCCGGGGAGCTGTTTTTT.

The chain has TRBV5-1 and TRBJ1-2; D gene ambiguous. The CDR3 is 13 residues long. Germline assignment: CDR1 SGHRS and CDR2 YFSETQ. Trimming pared 4 bases from V and 6 bases from J, leaving 13 bases between. The CDR3 reads CASSTPTGDGYTF. As DNA, the CDR3 is TGCGCCAGCAGCACCCCTACCGGCGATGGCTACACCTTC.

The genes are TRBV9 and TRBJ2-3; D is unclear. Per germline, CDR1 SGDLS and CDR2 YYNGEE. The CDR3 is 12 residues long. V was cut by 4 bases and J by 2 bases, with 5 bases left in between. CDR3 amino acids: CASSTNTDTQYF. The DNA of the CDR3 is TGTGCCAGCAGCACAAACACAGATACGCAGTATTTT.

The genes are TRBV7-9 and TRBJ2-2; D not certain. The V gene lost 1 base and the J gene lost 7 bases, with 7 bases spanning the gap. CDR3 length equals 13 residues. Germline CDR1 reads SEHNR; CDR2 reads FQNEAQ (reference sequence). The chain's CDR3 is CASSLGAGGELFF. DNA of the CDR3: TGTGCCAGCAGCTTAGGAGCAGGCGGGGAGCTGTTTTTT. The variable domain in full, with the rest retrieved from reference TRBV7-9 and TRBJ2-2, is DTGVSQNPRHKITKRGQNVTFRCDPISEHNRLYWYRQTLGQGPEFLTYFQNEAQLEKSRLLSDRFSAERPKGSFSTLEIQRTEQGDSAMYLCASSLGAGGELFFGEGSRLTVL.

CDR3 region: CASSARSQGNNEQFF. DNA for the CDR3: TGTGCCAGCAGCGCACGGAGCCAGGGCAACAATGAGCAGTTCTTC. V gene TRBV7-9 combines with J gene TRBJ2-1; a weak D match, TRBD1 (5 bases). CDR1 SEHNR and CDR2 FQNEAQ come from the germline V gene (reference sequence). The CDR3 is made up of 15 amino acids. V shed 5 bases and J shed 5 bases, with 16 bases lying between them.

This chain links TRBV30 with TRBJ1-2; no reliable D call. CDR3 size: 11 residues. Germline lookup yields CDR1 GTSNPN and CDR2 SVGIG (reference sequence). Trimming removed 4 bases from V and 2 bases from J, with 5 bases in between. The CDR3 nucleotides are TGTGCCTGGACGATAAACTATGGCTACACCTTC. Amino acid sequence: CAWTINYGYTF. Combining the CDR3 with reference TRBV30 and TRBJ1-2 gives the whole variable domain SQTIHQWPATLVQPVGSPLSLECTVEGTSNPNLYWYRQAAGRGLQLLFYSVGIGQISSEVPQNLSASRPQDRQFILSSKKLLLSDSGFYLCAWTINYGYTFGSGTRLTVV.